This entry features one T cell receptor (beta chain) sequence. These data come from a study of T-cell reconstitution after alpha-beta-depleted transplantation in children. Germline assignment: CDR1 DFQATT and CDR2 SNEGSKA (reference sequence). The V end was cut by 3 bases, the J end by 0 bases, with 9 bases between. There are 14 residues in the CDR3. Preparing the TCRbeta library involved the use of unique molecular identifiers. A single record per CDR3 protein comes from TCRdb applying MiXCR to the PCR reads. This table holds around 410,000 distinct CDR3 sequences, 9.5% to 13% found once. The sample here was PBMCs from the stem cell graft donor, taken from the stem cell graft. The source is a human donor who donated a stem cell graft to a child with acute myeloid leukemia. The chain recombines TRBV20-1 with TRBJ2-1, with D uncertain. The CDR3 is CSARSVSSYNEQFF. CDR3 sequence (DNA): TGCAGTGCTAGGTCGGTAAGCTCCTACAATGAGCAGTTCTTC.